This T cell receptor (beta chain) stems from a study of CD8+ T cells in alopecia areata. Study results and caveats: Patients shared TCRs less clearly than mice did, possibly owing to HLA. Sequencing of scalp samples also captures resident alphabeta T cells of normal skin. Higher clonality and more expanded CD8+ clones appeared in lesional than normal scalp.

The CDR3 extends over 13 amino acids. Trimming at V came to 3 bases and at J to 10 bases, leaving 8 bases not matched to a gene. Germline V CDR1 and CDR2: GTSNPN, SVGIG (reference sequence). The sequencing template was cDNA reverse transcribed from extracted RNA. This table comes from immunoSEQ multiplex PCR, and its TCRdb copy is limited to in-frame clones, with some not included. The table has 120,000 or so clones, less than 80% seen once. Details on this clone: The antigen is undetermined.

What was sequenced was CD4+ T cells sorted from blood. The chain links TRBV30 to TRBJ2-1; 8 bases match TRBD2. This TCR derives from a human donor in good health. CDR3 sequence (DNA): TGTGCCTGGAGGACTAGCGCCCGCTCCGAGCAGTTCTTC. Amino acids: CAWRTSARSEQFF.